Shown below are 5 T cell receptor beta chains from a single sample sequenced in a study of beta chain features in type 1 diabetes. The whole isolated RNA underwent reverse transcription, so sequencing captured expressed TCRB transcripts. Clones were sequenced by immunoSEQ multiplex PCR, and TCRdb holds only the in-frame ones, with some missing. The data contain about half a million clones, about an eighth of them seen just once; the ten biggest clones take up over 0.04%. The sequencing input was naive CD4+ T cells from blood. The receptors derive from a woman under 30 in good health.

This clone was detected only a few times. This chain's CDR3 is CASSQDYRADYGYTF. The DNA for the CDR3 is TGCGCCAGCAGCCAAGATTACAGGGCGGACTATGGCTACACCTTC. J is TRBJ1-2 and V is TRBV4-3, with D maybe TRBD1 (6 bases). The germline CDR1 and CDR2 sequences are LGHNA and YSLEER. The V end lost 0 bases, the J end lost 3 bases, and 11 bases lay between the germline ends. The CDR3 is made up of 15 amino acids.

Only a few counts were recorded for this clone. V is TRBV7-9 and J is TRBJ1-4, with TRBD1 identical over 7 bases. V was clipped by 1 base and J by 13 bases; unmatched bases: 6. Germline V lookup: CDR1 SEHNR, CDR2 FQNEAQ (reference sequence). This CDR3 is 13 amino acids long. The CDR3 region is CASSLGQGRALFF. In DNA, the CDR3 is TGTGCCAGCAGCTTAGGACAGGGAAGAGCACTGTTTTTT.

V usage is TRBV5-1 and J usage is TRBJ2-5; no reliable D call. The length of the CDR3 is 14 residues. V lost 4 bases, J lost 2 bases, and 12 bases lay in between. Germline loops: CDR1 SGHRS, CDR2 YFSETQ. The CDR3 loop reads CASSPRTVQETQYF. CDR3 bases: TGCGCCAGCAGCCCAAGGACCGTTCAAGAGACCCAGTACTTC.

This chain connects TRBV7-9 to TRBJ1-2; 7 bases align to TRBD1. V lost 4 bases and J lost 8; bases outside the gene matches: 13. The CDR3 has 15 amino acids. Germline assignment: CDR1 SEHNR and CDR2 FQNEAQ (reference sequence). The CDR3 sequence is CASSSLKDRLLGYTF. Here the CDR3 DNA reads TGTGCCAGCAGCTCGTTGAAGGACAGGCTCTTAGGCTACACCTTC.

The chain has TRBV18 and TRBJ1-2, with D tentatively TRBD1 (6 bases). Germline V lookup: CDR1 KGHSH, CDR2 LQKENI. The CDR3 runs to 15 residues. The germline V and J ends were trimmed by 3 bases and 5 bases, with 16 bases remaining between them. The DNA for the CDR3 is TGTGCCAGCTCACCTTCACAGGGAGAGGGGTATGGCTACACCTTC. Residues: CASSPSQGEGYGYTF. The variable domain in full, completed from reference TRBV18 and TRBJ1-2, reads NAGVMQNPRHLVRRRGQEARLRCSPMKGHSHVYWYRQLPEEGLKFMVYLQKENIIDESGMPKERFSAEFPKEGPSILRIQQVVRGDSAAYFCASSPSQGEGYGYTFGSGTRLTVV.